A single sample is the source of the 14 T cell receptor beta chains below, sequenced in a study of CD8 T cells in ankylosing spondylitis (dated by TCRdb to about 2017). The library was produced with 5' RACE. TCRdb shows the sequencer as Illumina HiSeq 2500. The public reads were run again by TCRdb, first through fastp at Q25 and then through MiXCR, and only productive beta chains were kept. Every entry covers one CDR3 protein and lists the most common genes and DNA from its rows. The sample profile shows 130,000 or so distinct CDR3 sequences; roughly 11% of them were found once. In total, the top ten clones hold roughly 4.5% of the sample. The source material was blood, either unsorted or a sorted T cell fraction (not recorded which). The receptors were sampled from a female donor with ankylosing spondylitis or in good health (not recorded which).

There are many counts of this clonotype. CDR3 residues: CASSPLAAGGPGETQYF. CDR3 in DNA: TGTGCCAGCAGCCCCCTGGCGGCGGGAGGGCCGGGAGAGACCCAGTACTTC. The V call is TRBV12-3 or TRBV12-4, the J call TRBJ2-5; 9 bases fit TRBD2. CDR3 size: 17 residues. V shed 6 bases and J 4 bases; nucleotides not matched to a gene: 15.

This clonotype was observed many times. The CDR3 nucleotides are TGCAGTGCTAGCTCGGACCAACCCAACTGGACTGAAGCTTTCTTT. Its translation is CSASSDQPNWTEAFF. This sequence joins TRBV20-1 and TRBJ1-1; D unresolved. Trimming removed 3 bases from V and 5 bases from J, with 19 bases in between. Germline CDR1 DFQATT, CDR2 SNEGSKA (reference sequence). The CDR3 sequence is 15 residues long.

The table lists this clonotype with many counts. This chain joins TRBV7-9 and TRBJ1-6, with TRBD1 matching 8 bases. Germline V gene lookup returns CDR1 SEHNR and CDR2 FQNEAQ (reference sequence). J gave up 7 bases and V 5 bases, and 4 bases lay outside the gene matches. The CDR3 is 14 amino acids. The CDR3 DNA sequence: TGTGCCAGCAGCCCGGACAGGGCAAATTCACCCCTCCACTTT. Translation gives CASSPDRANSPLHF. The complete variable domain, with remaining parts taken from reference TRBV7-9 and TRBJ1-6, reads DTGVSQNPRHKITKRGQNVTFRCDPISEHNRLYWYRQTLGQGPEFLTYFQNEAQLEKSRLLSDRFSAERPKGSFSTLEIQRTEQGDSAMYLCASSPDRANSPLHFGNGTRLTVT.

This clonotype was seen at least ten times. The chain carries TRBV18 and TRBJ1-1, with 7 bases that match TRBD1. Germline trimming cut 4 bases from V and 6 bases from J; bases unmatched to any gene: 8. The CDR3 loop spans 14 amino acids. Looked up from germline, CDR1 is KGHSH and CDR2 is LQKENI. CDR3 protein: CASSQPGGRAEAFF. DNA for the CDR3: TGTGCCAGCTCACAACCAGGGGGGAGAGCTGAAGCTTTCTTT.

The chain carries TRBV28 and TRBJ2-4; 11 nucleotides align to TRBD1. The V gene's germline CDR1 is MDHEN and CDR2 SYDVKM. The CDR3 is 15 residues long. V trimming: 2 bases; J trimming: 6 bases; junction bases outside the gene matches: 3. The CDR3 DNA sequence: TGTGCCAGCAGTTTAGGGACAGGGGGGAGAAACATTCAGTACTTC. Protein: CASSLGTGGRNIQYF.

This clonotype has a handful of counts. This chain uses TRBV5-1 with TRBJ2-1, with 7 positions matching TRBD2. Germline V gene data show CDR1 as SGHRS and CDR2 as YFSETQ. There are 13 residues in the CDR3. V was pared by 6 bases and J by 6 bases, with 6 bases of the junction left unmatched. The CDR3 here is CASNRAGLNEQFF. The CDR3 nucleotides read TGCGCCAGCAACAGAGCGGGACTCAATGAGCAGTTCTTC.

This clonotype was found many times. The chain carries TRBV5-1 and TRBJ2-3; 7 nucleotides line up with TRBD1. This CDR3 has 14 residues. V was pared by 0 bases and J by 5 bases, with 3 bases of the junction left unmatched. CDR1 is SGHRS and CDR2 is YFSETQ in the germline V gene. The CDR3: CASSLGQGVDTQYF. CDR3 sequence (DNA): TGCGCCAGCAGCTTGGGACAGGGAGTAGATACGCAGTATTTT.

This clonotype occurred many times. This chain connects TRBV28 to TRBJ2-7, with 9 bases aligning to TRBD1. CDR1 is MDHEN and CDR2 is SYDVKM in the germline V gene. V gave up 7 bases and J gave up 1 base; unmatched junction bases: 8. The CDR3 length is 15 residues. The CDR3 here is CASNPWDRESYEQYF. CDR3 nucleotides: TGTGCCAGCAACCCTTGGGACAGGGAGTCCTACGAGCAGTACTTC.

CDR3 coding DNA: TGCAGTGCTCCTCTTTTACGGGAGGTACGGGCAGATACGCAGTATTTT. This translates into CSAPLLREVRADTQYF. J is TRBJ2-3 and V is TRBV20-1, with TRBD2 matching 7 bases. Germline lookup yields CDR1 DFQATT and CDR2 SNEGSKA (reference sequence). V shed 5 bases and J 4 bases; nucleotides not matched to a gene: 15. The CDR3 extends over 16 amino acids.

This clonotype occurred many times. CDR3 in amino acids: CASTQGGNEQYF. DNA of the CDR3: TGTGCCAGCACCCAGGGCGGGAACGAGCAGTACTTC. The chain links TRBV12-3 or TRBV12-4 to TRBJ2-7, with a tentative D call TRBD2 (6 bases). There are 12 residues in the CDR3. Trimming took 7 bases from V and 5 from J, leaving 12 bases between them.

Concerning this clonotype: A much larger clone differs from this one at a single base, so this may be a read error. The chain links TRBV20-1 to TRBJ2-1; 9 nucleotides match TRBD2. Germline assignment: CDR1 DFQATT and CDR2 SNEGSKA (reference sequence). The V segment lost 2 bases and the J segment 4 bases; nucleotides outside the gene matches: 9. The CDR3 contains 16 residues. CDR3 sequence: CSARLSTSGRYNEQFF. Written as DNA, the CDR3 is TGCAGTGCTAGATTATCCACTAGCGGGCGGTACAATGAGCAGTTCTTC.

This clonotype has at least ten counts. The gene calls are TRBV12-3 or TRBV12-4 and TRBJ1-1; 7 nucleotides line up with TRBD1. V was pared by 6 bases and J by 1 base, with 8 bases of the junction left unmatched. The CDR3 extends over 15 amino acids. In DNA form, the CDR3 reads TGTGCCAGCAGCGTAAAAACAGGGGCGAACACTGAAGCTTTCTTT. It yields the protein CASSVKTGANTEAFF.

This clonotype was seen at least ten times. The chain combines TRBV5-1 with TRBJ1-2, with 7 positions matching TRBD1. CDR1 and CDR2 from the germline V gene are SGHRS and YFSETQ. V gave up 4 bases and J gave up 2 bases; unmatched junction bases: 8. This CDR3 has 15 residues. This chain's CDR3 is CASSLQPDRNYGYTF. CDR3 DNA sequence: TGCGCCAGCAGCCTCCAACCGGACAGGAACTATGGCTACACCTTC.

This clonotype has a count of ten or more. The chain recombines TRBV7-9 with TRBJ1-2; no clear D. Deletions cut 1 base from V and 5 bases from J, with 8 bases between. Germline CDR1 SEHNR, CDR2 FQNEAQ (reference sequence). The CDR3 has 13 amino acids. The CDR3 reads CASSLGVEYGYTF. The DNA of the CDR3 is TGTGCCAGCAGCTTAGGGGTGGAGTATGGCTACACCTTC. The full variable domain, rest sourced from reference TRBV7-9 and TRBJ1-2, is DTGVSQNPRHKITKRGQNVTFRCDPISEHNRLYWYRQTLGQGPEFLTYFQNEAQLEKSRLLSDRFSAERPKGSFSTLEIQRTEQGDSAMYLCASSLGVEYGYTFGSGTRLTVV.